This entry lists 20 T cell receptor beta chains sequenced from one sample in a study of T cell responses to AZD1222 COVID-19 vaccine. The method was immunoSEQ multiplex PCR; TCRdb's version includes in-frame clones alone and lacks a portion of them. There are 240,000 or so clones in the sample; more than 85% occur only once, and roughly 0.51% lies in the top ten. The sequenced sample was peripheral blood, obtained on day 0 of AZD1222 vaccination. The receptors derive from an adult in good health.

This chain links TRBV20-1 with TRBJ2-2; D not resolved. The V gene lost 3 bases and the J gene lost 4 bases, with 12 bases spanning the gap. The V gene's germline CDR1 is DFQATT and CDR2 SNEGSKA (reference sequence). This CDR3 has 14 residues. The CDR3 here is CSASSLHSTGELFF. In nucleotides, the CDR3 is TGCAGTGCTAGTTCGCTTCACAGCACCGGGGAGCTGTTTTTT.

The CDR3 DNA sequence: TGTGCCAGTCGTAGGGAGTTTGGGATGAACACTGAAGCTTTCTTT. It is translated as CASRREFGMNTEAFF. The V call is TRBV19, the J call TRBJ1-1, with unresolved D. The ends were cut back, 8 bases at V and 0 bases at J, with 16 bases in the middle. This CDR3 region has 15 residues. Germline CDR1 and CDR2: LNHDA and SQIVND (reference sequence). Using reference TRBV19 and TRBJ1-1 for the parts outside the CDR3, the full variable domain is DGGITQSPKYLFRKEGQNVTLSCEQNLNHDAMYWYRQDPGQGLRLIYYSQIVNDFQKGDIAEGYSVSREKKESFPLTVTSAQKNPTAFYLCASRREFGMNTEAFFGQGTRLTVV.

J is TRBJ1-1 and V is TRBV7-6, with TRBD1 as a possible D gene (6 bases). The CDR3 covers 14 residues. Germline assignment: CDR1 SGHVS and CDR2 FNYEAQ. V was shortened by 2 bases and J by 1 base, with 8 bases between the two germline ends. CDR3 coding DNA: TGTGCCAGCAGCTTAATGGGGGCGAACACTGAAGCTTTCTTT. Amino acids: CASSLMGANTEAFF. The full variable domain, with the rest looked up from reference TRBV7-6 and TRBJ1-1, is GAGVSQSPRYKVTKRGQDVALRCDPISGHVSLYWYRQALGQGPEFLTYFNYEAQQDKSGLPNDRFSAERPEGSISTLTIQRTEQRDSAMYRCASSLMGANTEAFFGQGTRLTVV.

This sequence joins TRBV18 and TRBJ2-2, with a tentative D call TRBD1 (6 bases). CDR1 is KGHSH, CDR2 LQKENI, per germline. Between the trimmed V and J ends, which lost 10 bases and 5 bases, there was a span of 17 bases. The CDR3 covers 14 residues. The CDR3 reads CATAPRQGTGELFF. For the CDR3, the DNA is TGTGCCACGGCCCCTCGTCAGGGGACCGGGGAGCTGTTTTTT.

This clone was recorded once. The chain carries TRBV5-1 and TRBJ1-2, with 7 bases aligning to TRBD1. This CDR3 has 14 residues. The germline CDR1 and CDR2 sequences are SGHRS and YFSETQ. Trimming at V came to 2 bases and at J to 8 bases, leaving 9 bases not matched to a gene. In nucleotides, the CDR3 is TGCGCCAGCAGCTTCGTTGCGGGACAGAGGGGCTACACCTTC. Translation gives CASSFVAGQRGYTF.

V usage is TRBV18 and J usage is TRBJ2-7; D gene unclear. Trimming took 3 bases from V and 1 from J, leaving 10 bases between them. Germline CDR1 KGHSH, CDR2 LQKENI. The CDR3 spans 14 residues. CDR3 loop: CASSPGPGSYEQYF. The CDR3 nucleotides are TGTGCCAGCTCACCGGGCCCTGGTTCCTACGAGCAGTACTTC.

The chain couples TRBV3-1 (or the pseudogene TRBV3-2) to TRBJ1-2, with 7 bases aligning to TRBD1. Unmatched junction bases numbered 3, after V lost 3 bases and J lost 8 bases. Germline V CDR1 and CDR2: LGHDT, YNNKEL (reference sequence). The CDR3 consists of 12 residues. The CDR3 region is CASSHPGGGYTF. For the CDR3, the DNA is TGTGCCAGCAGCCACCCAGGGGGGGGCTACACCTTC.

The J gene is TRBJ2-1, the V gene TRBV28, with no clear D. The CDR3 totals 15 residues. V lost 2 bases and J lost 0, with 8 bases in between. Germline V gene data show CDR1 as MDHEN and CDR2 as SYDVKM. Here the CDR3 reads CASSLVPSSYNEQFF. CDR3 DNA: TGTGCCAGCAGTTTAGTGCCAAGCTCCTACAATGAGCAGTTCTTC.

The J gene is TRBJ2-7, the V gene TRBV28; D is ambiguous. The germline V gene encodes CDR1 MDHEN and CDR2 SYDVKM. The CDR3 loop spans 11 amino acids. With 3 bases removed from V and 5 bases from J, the gap between germline ends came to 5 bases. In DNA form, the CDR3 reads TGTGCCAGCAGTTTGTACCACGAGCAGTACTTC. Its translation: CASSLYHEQYF.

The V gene is TRBV6-5, the J gene TRBJ1-2; maybe TRBD1 (5 bases). The CDR3 extends over 15 amino acids. Trimming took 3 bases from V and 3 from J, leaving 14 bases between them. Per the germline V gene, CDR1 is MNHEY and CDR2 is SVGAGI. CDR3 loop: CASSYSRDGDYGYTF. The CDR3 region has the DNA TGTGCCAGCAGTTATTCCAGGGATGGCGACTATGGCTACACCTTC.

The chain couples TRBV28 to TRBJ1-1; tentatively, D is TRBD1 (6 bases). The V gene lost 6 bases and the J gene lost 8 bases, with 16 bases spanning the gap. The germline gives CDR1 MDHEN, CDR2 SYDVKM. CDR3 length: 13 amino acids. The CDR3 loop is CASREGGVTEAFF. CDR3 sequence (DNA): TGTGCCAGCAGGGAGGGGGGTGTTACGGAAGCTTTCTTT.

The chain has TRBV30 and TRBJ1-4, with 9 bases aligning to TRBD1. The V segment lost 2 bases and the J segment 13 bases; nucleotides outside the gene matches: 5. The CDR3 loop spans 12 amino acids. Germline V gives CDR1 GTSNPN, CDR2 SVGIG (reference sequence). The CDR3 loop is CAWSRQGGPLFF. CDR3 coding DNA: TGTGCCTGGAGTAGACAGGGGGGACCACTGTTTTTT.

The CDR3 DNA reads as TGTGCCAGCAGTTGGGGGGTGAACTATGGCTACACCTTC. Its translation: CASSWGVNYGYTF. This chain joins TRBV27 and TRBJ1-2; tentatively, D is TRBD1 (5 bases). Trimming removed 4 bases from V and 2 bases from J, with 8 bases in between. CDR3 length equals 13 residues. Germline CDR1 reads MNHEY; CDR2 reads SMNVEV (reference sequence).

The chain joins TRBV6-2 or TRBV6-3 to TRBJ1-1, with 10 nucleotides matching TRBD1. The junction had 3 bases not matched to a gene; V was cut back by 4 bases and J by 7 bases. This CDR3 spans 13 amino acids. Germline V gene lookup returns CDR1 MNHEY and CDR2 SVGEGT. CDR3 DNA: TGTGCCAGCAGTTTTGGGACAGGGGTTGAAGCTTTCTTT. Protein product: CASSFGTGVEAFF.

The chain couples TRBV18 to TRBJ2-1, with a tentative D call TRBD2 (5 bases). Trimming removed 2 bases at V and 7 bases at J, with 12 bases between. The germline CDR1 and CDR2 sequences are KGHSH and LQKENI. This CDR3 spans 14 amino acids. This chain's CDR3 is CASSPRARGNEQFF. CDR3 sequence (DNA): TGTGCCAGCTCACCAAGGGCCCGCGGGAATGAGCAGTTCTTC.

The chain joins TRBV5-6 to TRBJ1-5; no clear D gene. CDR1 is SGHDT, CDR2 YYEEEE, per germline. Trimming left V 3 bases short and J 3 bases short, with 16 bases between. This CDR3 has 16 residues. CDR3 in amino acids: CASSSPLTEINQPQHF. The DNA for the CDR3 is TGTGCCAGCAGCTCCCCCCTAACGGAAATCAATCAGCCCCAGCATTTT.

The chain joins TRBV4-3 to TRBJ1-5; no clear D gene. The CDR3 runs to 15 residues. Germline V CDR1 and CDR2: LGHNA, YSLEER. V lost 0 bases to trimming and J lost 7 bases, with 13 bases between them. The CDR3 bases are TGCGCCAGCAGCCAAGATAGGCGCGGGAGACAGCCCCAGCATTTT. Protein sequence: CASSQDRRGRQPQHF.

The V and J genes are TRBV4-3 and TRBJ1-2, with 11 bases lining up with TRBD1. V lost 3 bases and J lost 8; bases outside the gene matches: 11. The CDR3 contains 16 residues. Germline-derived CDR1 and CDR2 are LGHNA and YSLEER. CDR3 nucleotide sequence: TGCGCCAGCAGCCAGACCCCGGGACAGGGGGTAGGGGGCTACACCTTC. Amino acids: CASSQTPGQGVGGYTF.

V usage is TRBV10-2 and J usage is TRBJ1-2; 9 positions agree with TRBD1. The CDR3 is made up of 15 amino acids. The germline gives CDR1 WSHSY, CDR2 SAAADI. Trimming cost V 1 base and J 6 bases; bases outside gene matches: 6. The CDR3 spells CASSELRGQGNGYTF. DNA for the CDR3: TGCGCCAGCAGTGAGTTAAGGGGACAGGGAAATGGCTACACCTTC.

CDR3 bases: TGTGCCAGCAGCACACCGTCGGACGGTCACTCTGGAAACACCATATATTTT. Protein: CASSTPSDGHSGNTIYF. The rearrangement joins TRBV5-4 to TRBJ1-3; D is unresolved. The V end lost 4 bases, the J end lost 0 bases, and 17 bases lay between the germline ends. This CDR3 region has 17 residues. The germline V gene has CDR1 SGHNT and CDR2 YYREEE (reference sequence).